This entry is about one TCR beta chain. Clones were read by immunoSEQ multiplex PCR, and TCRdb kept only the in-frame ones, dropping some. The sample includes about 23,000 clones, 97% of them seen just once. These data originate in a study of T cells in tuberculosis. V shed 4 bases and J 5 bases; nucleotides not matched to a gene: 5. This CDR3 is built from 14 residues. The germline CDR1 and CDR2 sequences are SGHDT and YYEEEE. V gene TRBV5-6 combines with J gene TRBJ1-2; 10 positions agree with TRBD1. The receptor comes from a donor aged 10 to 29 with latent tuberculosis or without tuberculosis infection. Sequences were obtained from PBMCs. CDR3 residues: CASSKDRGPYGYTF. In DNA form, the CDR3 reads TGTGCCAGCAGCAAAGACAGGGGGCCGTATGGCTACACCTTC.